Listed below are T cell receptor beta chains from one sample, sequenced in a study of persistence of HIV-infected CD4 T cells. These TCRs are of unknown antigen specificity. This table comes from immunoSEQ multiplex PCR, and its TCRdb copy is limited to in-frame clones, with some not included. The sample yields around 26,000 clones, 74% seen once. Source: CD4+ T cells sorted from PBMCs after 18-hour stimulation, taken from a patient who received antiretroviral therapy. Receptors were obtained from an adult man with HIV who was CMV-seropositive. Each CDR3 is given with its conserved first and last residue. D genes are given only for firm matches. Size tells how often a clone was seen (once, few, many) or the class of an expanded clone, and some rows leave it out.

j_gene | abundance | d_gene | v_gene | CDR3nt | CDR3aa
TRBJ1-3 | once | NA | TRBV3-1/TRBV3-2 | TGTGCCAGCAGCCAAGATAGGGTGACAGGAGGTAGTGGAAACACCATATATTTT | CASSQDRVTGGSGNTIYF
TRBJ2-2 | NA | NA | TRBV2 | TGTGCCAGCAGTGAAGGGACAGTACCCGGGGAGCTGTTTTTT | CASSEGTVPGELFF
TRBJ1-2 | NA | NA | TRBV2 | TGTGCCAGCAGGGTATTAGGAGGTTCAGACTTC | CASRVLGGSDF
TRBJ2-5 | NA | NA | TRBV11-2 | TGTGCCAGCAGCTTAGATCTCCCTCAAGAGACCCAGTACTTC | CASSLDLPQETQYF
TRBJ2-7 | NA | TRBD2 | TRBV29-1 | TGCAGCGTTGAGGAACTAGCGGGGAGTCACGAGCAGTACTTC | CSVEELAGSHEQYF
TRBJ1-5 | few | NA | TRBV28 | TGTGCCAGCAGTTTCCCTCAGGGGTCGGGGGCCAATCAGCCCCAGCATTTT | CASSFPQGSGANQPQHF
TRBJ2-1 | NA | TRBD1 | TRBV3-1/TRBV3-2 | TGTGCCAGCACCAAGAGCGAGGGACAGGGTGCAAATGAGCAGTTCTTC | CASTKSEGQGANEQFF
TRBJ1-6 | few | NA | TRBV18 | TGTGCCAGCTCACCACGGGGAGTTGATTCACCCCTCCACTTT | CASSPRGVDSPLHF
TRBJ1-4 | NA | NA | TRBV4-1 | TGCGCCAGCAGCCAAGATTGGGCGACCCGAGACAGGACTGCAACTAATGAAAAACTGTTTTTT | CASSQDWATRDRTATNEKLFF
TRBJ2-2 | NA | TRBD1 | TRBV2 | TGTGCCAGCAGTGGAGCGAGGACAGGGGGCCGAGGCACCGGGGAGCTGTTTTTT | CASSGARTGGRGTGELFF
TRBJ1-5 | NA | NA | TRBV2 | TGTGCCAGCAGTGAAGCGGCCGGGTACCAGCCCCAGCATTTT | CASSEAAGYQPQHF